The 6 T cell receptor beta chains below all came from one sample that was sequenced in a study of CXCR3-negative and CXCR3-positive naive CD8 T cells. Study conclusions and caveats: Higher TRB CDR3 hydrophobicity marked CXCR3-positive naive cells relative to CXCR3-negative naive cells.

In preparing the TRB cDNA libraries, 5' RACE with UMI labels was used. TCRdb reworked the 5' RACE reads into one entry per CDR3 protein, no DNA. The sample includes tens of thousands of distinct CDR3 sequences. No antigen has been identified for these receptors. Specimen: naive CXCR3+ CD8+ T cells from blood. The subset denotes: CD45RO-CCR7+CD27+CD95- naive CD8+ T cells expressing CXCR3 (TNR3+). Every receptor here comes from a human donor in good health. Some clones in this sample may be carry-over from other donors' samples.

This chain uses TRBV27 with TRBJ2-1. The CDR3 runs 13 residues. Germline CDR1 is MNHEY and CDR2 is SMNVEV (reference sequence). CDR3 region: CASSLSDQNEQFF.

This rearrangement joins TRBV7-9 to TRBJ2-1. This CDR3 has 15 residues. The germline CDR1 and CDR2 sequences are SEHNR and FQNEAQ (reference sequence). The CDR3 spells CASSSVGVLGNEQFF.

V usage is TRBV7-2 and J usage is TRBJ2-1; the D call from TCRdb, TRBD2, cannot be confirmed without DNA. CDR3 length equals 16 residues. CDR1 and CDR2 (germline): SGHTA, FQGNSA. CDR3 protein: CASSALPISSYNEQFF.

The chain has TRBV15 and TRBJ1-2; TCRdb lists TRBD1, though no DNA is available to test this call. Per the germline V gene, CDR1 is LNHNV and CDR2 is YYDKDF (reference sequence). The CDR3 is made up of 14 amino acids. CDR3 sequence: CATSRDGTGYGYTF.

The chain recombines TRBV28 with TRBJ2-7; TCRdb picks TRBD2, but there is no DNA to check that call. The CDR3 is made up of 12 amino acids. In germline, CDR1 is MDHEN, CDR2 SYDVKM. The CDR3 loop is CASGSGGVEQYF.

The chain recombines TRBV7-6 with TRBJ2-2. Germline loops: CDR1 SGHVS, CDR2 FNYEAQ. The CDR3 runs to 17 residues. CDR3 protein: CASSLEAPEANTGELFF.